A selection of T cell receptor beta chains follows, all from one sample in a study of identifying expanded T cells in peripheral blood. TCRdb keeps only in-frame clones here, not all; method: immunoSEQ multiplex PCR. The profile shows 70,000 to 95,000 clones, 80% to 90% of them singletons. The source material was blood. The receptors stem from a person aged 18 to 75 in good health. Both conserved end residues are part of each CDR3. Fields, in order: J gene, D gene, clone size, V gene, CDR3 DNA, CDR3 protein. A D gene is named only where the DNA matches it firmly. Clone size is stated in some rows and not others, as once, few, many or a class when expanded.

TRBJ2-5	TRBD2	-	TRBV13	TGTGCCAGCAGCATCGGACTAGCGGGGGGTAAGACCCAGTACTTC	CASSIGLAGGKTQYF
TRBJ1-1	-	-	TRBV2	TGTGCCAGCAGTGAATGTATCTCGTCAGGGATTGAAGCTTTCTTT	CASSECISSGIEAFF
TRBJ2-3	-	-	TRBV2	TGTGCCAGCAGCGGGGATGGAAGGCGCACAGATACGCAGTATTTT	CASSGDGRRTDTQYF
TRBJ1-1	TRBD1	-	TRBV15	TGTGCCACCAGCAGGGACCGAGGGACAGGGGAGGCTGAAGCTTTCTTT	CATSRDRGTGEAEAFF
TRBJ1-4	TRBD1	-	TRBV2	TGTGCCAGCAGTGAACAGGGGGTCGCAACTAATGAAAAACTGTTTTTT	CASSEQGVATNEKLFF
TRBJ2-1	TRBD1	once	TRBV9	TGTGCCAGCACACCGGAAGGGGGCCGGTGGAATGAGCAGTTCTTC	CASTPEGGRWNEQFF
TRBJ2-5	-	-	TRBV7-8	TGTGCCAGCAGCTTAGGCTTCCCCGAAGGGACCCAGTACTTC	CASSLGFPEGTQYF
TRBJ2-1	TRBD2	-	TRBV5-1	TGCGCCAGCAGCTCGACTAGCGGGGGGACCAATGAGCAGTTCTTC	CASSSTSGGTNEQFF
TRBJ1-2	-	-	TRBV7-9	TGTGCCAGCAGCCGACAGCCTATTAACTATGGCTACACCTTC	CASSRQPINYGYTF
TRBJ2-7	-	-	TRBV6-5	TGTGCCAGCAGCCCTCTCGGGGGACAAACCTACGAGCAGTACTTC	CASSPLGGQTYEQYF
TRBJ1-2	-	-	TRBV7-9	TGTGCCAGCAGCTTAGAAGTGGGCAGCTATGGCTACACCTTC	CASSLEVGSYGYTF
TRBJ1-5	-	once	TRBV12-5	TGTGCTAGTGGTTTGGTACAAGAGGGGCGCAGTGAAGGGGGGAGGCCCCAGCATTTT	CASGLVQEGRSEGGRPQHF
TRBJ2-7	-	-	TRBV5-6	TGTGCCAGCAGCCGTGGGCAGGAGAGCTCCTACGAGCAGTACTTC	CASSRGQESSYEQYF
TRBJ2-7	-	-	TRBV4-3	TGCGCCAGCAGCCAGAGTAGGGCTGCTTCCTACGAGCAGTACTTC	CASSQSRAASYEQYF
TRBJ2-5	TRBD2	once	TRBV2	TGTGCCAGCAGTGTAGAGCGGGGTGACCAAGAGACCCAGTACTTC	CASSVERGDQETQYF
TRBJ1-2	TRBD1	-	TRBV9	TGTGCCAGCAGGTCCTGCCTGAGGACAGGGAAAAATAACTATGGCTACACCTTC	CASRSCLRTGKNNYGYTF
TRBJ1-5	-	-	TRBV2	TGTGCCAGCCAGGGGATGGGCAATCAGCCCCAGCATTTT	CASQGMGNQPQHF
TRBJ1-2	TRBD1	-	TRBV5-1	TGCGCCAGCAGCTTGGGGCAGGGGGGAGGCTACACCTTC	CASSLGQGGGYTF
TRBJ2-1	TRBD1	-	TRBV7-3	TGTGCCAGCAGCTTCCCCTACGGGACAGGTACCAATGAGCAGTTCTTC	CASSFPYGTGTNEQFF
TRBJ1-2	-	once	TRBV7-9	TGTGCCAGCAGCTCTGCCCCCTACGGCGCCTTGGGTGGCTACACCTTC	CASSSAPYGALGGYTF
TRBJ2-1	TRBD2	-	TRBV7-8	TGTGCCAGCAGCTTAGTGGGGACTAGCCTTTCCTACAATGAGCAGTTCTTC	CASSLVGTSLSYNEQFF
TRBJ1-2	TRBD1	-	TRBV7-2	TGTGCCAGCAGCCAAACCCGGGACAGGGGCAAGTACACCTTC	CASSQTRDRGKYTF
TRBJ1-2	-	-	TRBV19	TGTGCCAGTAGTATAAAGGCCGACGGGGTTAGTGGGTATGGCTACACCTTC	CASSIKADGVSGYGYTF
TRBJ1-1	TRBD1	-	TRBV6-1	TGTGCCAGTTGCAGACAGGGAGGGGATATTGAAGCTTTCTTT	CASCRQGGDIEAFF
TRBJ2-5	-	once	TRBV2	TGTGCCAGCAGGCTCCGACACTTACAAGAGACCCAGTACTTC	CASRLRHLQETQYF
TRBJ1-1	TRBD1	-	TRBV6-1	TGTGCCAGCAGTGGGGGCTACAGGGGGGCTGAAGCTTTCTTT	CASSGGYRGAEAFF
TRBJ2-5	TRBD1	once	TRBV2	TGTGCCAGCAGCTCGTTGGACAGGGTATTTCGCCAGACCCAGTACTTC	CASSSLDRVFRQTQYF
TRBJ1-5	-	once	TRBV16	TGTGCCAGCAGCCAAACCACAGGTCTCAATCAGCCCCAGCATTTT	CASSQTTGLNQPQHF
TRBJ2-1	TRBD2	-	TRBV7-9	TGTGCCAGCAGCTCACCGGGACTAGTGAGAGAGCAGTTCTTC	CASSSPGLVREQFF
TRBJ2-5	TRBD2	-	TRBV11-3	TGTGCCAGCAGCCCACATAGCGGGAGCGGCCAAGAGACCCAGTACTTC	CASSPHSGSGQETQYF
TRBJ1-1	TRBD1	-	TRBV6-5	TGTGCCAGCAGTTACCGTTGGACAGGGGAGAACACTGAAGCTTTCTTT	CASSYRWTGENTEAFF
TRBJ1-1	TRBD1	-	TRBV5-1	TGCGCCAGCAGCTCCGGGACAGGGACCACTGAAGCTTTCTTT	CASSSGTGTTEAFF
TRBJ2-1	-	-	TRBV7-8	TGTGCCAGCAGCCTATCCGGAGCGGCAGGGGACAATGAGCAGTTCTTC	CASSLSGAAGDNEQFF
TRBJ1-1	-	-	TRBV19	TGTGCCAGTAGTGTAAGAGTAGACACTGAAGCTTTCTTT	CASSVRVDTEAFF
TRBJ2-7	-	-	TRBV14	TGTGCCAGCAGTCCTACGGGCCTCGCCTTCTACGAGCAGTACTTC	CASSPTGLAFYEQYF
TRBJ1-3	-	once	TRBV19	TGTGCCAGTACCCAGGGGCTCCCCCACATTCCTGGAAACACCATATATTTT	CASTQGLPHIPGNTIYF
TRBJ1-5	TRBD1	-	TRBV4-1	TGCGCCAGCAGCCAAGAAGGGGACAGGGAACAGCCCCAGCATTTT	CASSQEGDREQPQHF
TRBJ1-1	TRBD1	-	TRBV7-3	TGTGCCAGCAGTACAGGGGAGGGCACTGAAGCTTTCTTT	CASSTGEGTEAFF
TRBJ2-7	-	-	TRBV6-5	TGTGCCAGCAGTTACTCGATCGGCGACGAGCAGTACTTC	CASSYSIGDEQYF
TRBJ2-3	-	-	TRBV7-8	TGTGCCAGCAGCCCTATCCTAGGGAATGGAGATACGCAGTATTTT	CASSPILGNGDTQYF
TRBJ2-5	-	-	TRBV5-1	TGCGCCAGCAGCTCGTACCAAGAGACCCAGTACTTC	CASSSYQETQYF
TRBJ2-3	-	-	TRBV5-1	TGCGCCAGCAGCTTGGGAGGGTCAGGGGCAGATACGCAGTATTTT	CASSLGGSGADTQYF
TRBJ2-3	TRBD1	once	TRBV2	TGTGCCAGCAGTGAGCGCAGGGGGAGCACAGATACGCAGTATTTT	CASSERRGSTDTQYF
TRBJ2-7	-	-	TRBV2	TGTGCCAGCAGTCGTACAGGCCTCTCCTACGAGCAGTACTTC	CASSRTGLSYEQYF
TRBJ1-5	TRBD1	-	TRBV19	TGTGCCAGTAGTTGGGGGACAGGGCGAAGTCAGCCCCAGCATTTT	CASSWGTGRSQPQHF
TRBJ1-1	-	-	TRBV30	TGTGCCTGGACGGGAGGCAATAGGTACACTGAAGCTTTCTTT	CAWTGGNRYTEAFF
TRBJ2-7	-	-	TRBV19	TGTGCCAGTAGTATAGCCACTGTTACCTACGAGCAGTACTTC	CASSIATVTYEQYF
TRBJ1-4	-	-	TRBV5-4	TGTGCCAGCAGCTCCGCCTCTTATAATGAAAAACTGTTTTTT	CASSSASYNEKLFF
TRBJ1-2	-	-	TRBV7-9	TGTGCCAGCAGCTTACCGACAATTAACTATGGCTACACCTTC	CASSLPTINYGYTF
TRBJ1-3	-	-	TRBV11-2	TGTGCCAGCAGCTTAGATCAGTCAGGGTCTGGAAACACCATATATTTT	CASSLDQSGSGNTIYF
TRBJ2-5	-	-	TRBV29-1	TGCAGCGCCGGTGGGTACCAAGAGACCCAGTACTTC	CSAGGYQETQYF
TRBJ2-6	-	-	TRBV27	TGTGCCACTCGGGACTCTGGGGCCAACGTCCTGACTTTC	CATRDSGANVLTF
TRBJ1-5	-	-	TRBV19	TGTGCCAGTAGTATAGTGCAGGGCAGCAGCAATCAGCCCCAGCATTTT	CASSIVQGSSNQPQHF
TRBJ1-2	-	-	TRBV5-5	TGTGCCAGCAGCTTCTCGGACGGTTTTAACTATGGCTACACCTTC	CASSFSDGFNYGYTF